The following is a TCR beta chain sequence with its context. The record originates from a study of blood T cell repertoires in COVID-19. Trimming stripped 3 bases from V and 3 bases from J, with 17 bases between. Germline lookup yields CDR1 LGHNA and CDR2 YNFKEQ. The CDR3 is 16 amino acids. The table came from immunoSEQ multiplex PCR; TCRdb's copy has only in-frame clones and leaves some out. The sample contains more than 250,000 clones, approximately 85% of which appear only once. The receptor was derived from a man aged 25 to 40 who had recovered from COVID-19. Material: PBMCs or T cells enriched from blood (not recorded which). The chain couples TRBV4-2 to TRBJ1-2, with a weak D call TRBD1 (5 bases). The CDR3 reads CASSQDNGGFDYGYTF. The CDR3 nucleotides read TGTGCCAGCAGCCAGGATAACGGGGGTTTTGACTATGGCTACACCTTC.